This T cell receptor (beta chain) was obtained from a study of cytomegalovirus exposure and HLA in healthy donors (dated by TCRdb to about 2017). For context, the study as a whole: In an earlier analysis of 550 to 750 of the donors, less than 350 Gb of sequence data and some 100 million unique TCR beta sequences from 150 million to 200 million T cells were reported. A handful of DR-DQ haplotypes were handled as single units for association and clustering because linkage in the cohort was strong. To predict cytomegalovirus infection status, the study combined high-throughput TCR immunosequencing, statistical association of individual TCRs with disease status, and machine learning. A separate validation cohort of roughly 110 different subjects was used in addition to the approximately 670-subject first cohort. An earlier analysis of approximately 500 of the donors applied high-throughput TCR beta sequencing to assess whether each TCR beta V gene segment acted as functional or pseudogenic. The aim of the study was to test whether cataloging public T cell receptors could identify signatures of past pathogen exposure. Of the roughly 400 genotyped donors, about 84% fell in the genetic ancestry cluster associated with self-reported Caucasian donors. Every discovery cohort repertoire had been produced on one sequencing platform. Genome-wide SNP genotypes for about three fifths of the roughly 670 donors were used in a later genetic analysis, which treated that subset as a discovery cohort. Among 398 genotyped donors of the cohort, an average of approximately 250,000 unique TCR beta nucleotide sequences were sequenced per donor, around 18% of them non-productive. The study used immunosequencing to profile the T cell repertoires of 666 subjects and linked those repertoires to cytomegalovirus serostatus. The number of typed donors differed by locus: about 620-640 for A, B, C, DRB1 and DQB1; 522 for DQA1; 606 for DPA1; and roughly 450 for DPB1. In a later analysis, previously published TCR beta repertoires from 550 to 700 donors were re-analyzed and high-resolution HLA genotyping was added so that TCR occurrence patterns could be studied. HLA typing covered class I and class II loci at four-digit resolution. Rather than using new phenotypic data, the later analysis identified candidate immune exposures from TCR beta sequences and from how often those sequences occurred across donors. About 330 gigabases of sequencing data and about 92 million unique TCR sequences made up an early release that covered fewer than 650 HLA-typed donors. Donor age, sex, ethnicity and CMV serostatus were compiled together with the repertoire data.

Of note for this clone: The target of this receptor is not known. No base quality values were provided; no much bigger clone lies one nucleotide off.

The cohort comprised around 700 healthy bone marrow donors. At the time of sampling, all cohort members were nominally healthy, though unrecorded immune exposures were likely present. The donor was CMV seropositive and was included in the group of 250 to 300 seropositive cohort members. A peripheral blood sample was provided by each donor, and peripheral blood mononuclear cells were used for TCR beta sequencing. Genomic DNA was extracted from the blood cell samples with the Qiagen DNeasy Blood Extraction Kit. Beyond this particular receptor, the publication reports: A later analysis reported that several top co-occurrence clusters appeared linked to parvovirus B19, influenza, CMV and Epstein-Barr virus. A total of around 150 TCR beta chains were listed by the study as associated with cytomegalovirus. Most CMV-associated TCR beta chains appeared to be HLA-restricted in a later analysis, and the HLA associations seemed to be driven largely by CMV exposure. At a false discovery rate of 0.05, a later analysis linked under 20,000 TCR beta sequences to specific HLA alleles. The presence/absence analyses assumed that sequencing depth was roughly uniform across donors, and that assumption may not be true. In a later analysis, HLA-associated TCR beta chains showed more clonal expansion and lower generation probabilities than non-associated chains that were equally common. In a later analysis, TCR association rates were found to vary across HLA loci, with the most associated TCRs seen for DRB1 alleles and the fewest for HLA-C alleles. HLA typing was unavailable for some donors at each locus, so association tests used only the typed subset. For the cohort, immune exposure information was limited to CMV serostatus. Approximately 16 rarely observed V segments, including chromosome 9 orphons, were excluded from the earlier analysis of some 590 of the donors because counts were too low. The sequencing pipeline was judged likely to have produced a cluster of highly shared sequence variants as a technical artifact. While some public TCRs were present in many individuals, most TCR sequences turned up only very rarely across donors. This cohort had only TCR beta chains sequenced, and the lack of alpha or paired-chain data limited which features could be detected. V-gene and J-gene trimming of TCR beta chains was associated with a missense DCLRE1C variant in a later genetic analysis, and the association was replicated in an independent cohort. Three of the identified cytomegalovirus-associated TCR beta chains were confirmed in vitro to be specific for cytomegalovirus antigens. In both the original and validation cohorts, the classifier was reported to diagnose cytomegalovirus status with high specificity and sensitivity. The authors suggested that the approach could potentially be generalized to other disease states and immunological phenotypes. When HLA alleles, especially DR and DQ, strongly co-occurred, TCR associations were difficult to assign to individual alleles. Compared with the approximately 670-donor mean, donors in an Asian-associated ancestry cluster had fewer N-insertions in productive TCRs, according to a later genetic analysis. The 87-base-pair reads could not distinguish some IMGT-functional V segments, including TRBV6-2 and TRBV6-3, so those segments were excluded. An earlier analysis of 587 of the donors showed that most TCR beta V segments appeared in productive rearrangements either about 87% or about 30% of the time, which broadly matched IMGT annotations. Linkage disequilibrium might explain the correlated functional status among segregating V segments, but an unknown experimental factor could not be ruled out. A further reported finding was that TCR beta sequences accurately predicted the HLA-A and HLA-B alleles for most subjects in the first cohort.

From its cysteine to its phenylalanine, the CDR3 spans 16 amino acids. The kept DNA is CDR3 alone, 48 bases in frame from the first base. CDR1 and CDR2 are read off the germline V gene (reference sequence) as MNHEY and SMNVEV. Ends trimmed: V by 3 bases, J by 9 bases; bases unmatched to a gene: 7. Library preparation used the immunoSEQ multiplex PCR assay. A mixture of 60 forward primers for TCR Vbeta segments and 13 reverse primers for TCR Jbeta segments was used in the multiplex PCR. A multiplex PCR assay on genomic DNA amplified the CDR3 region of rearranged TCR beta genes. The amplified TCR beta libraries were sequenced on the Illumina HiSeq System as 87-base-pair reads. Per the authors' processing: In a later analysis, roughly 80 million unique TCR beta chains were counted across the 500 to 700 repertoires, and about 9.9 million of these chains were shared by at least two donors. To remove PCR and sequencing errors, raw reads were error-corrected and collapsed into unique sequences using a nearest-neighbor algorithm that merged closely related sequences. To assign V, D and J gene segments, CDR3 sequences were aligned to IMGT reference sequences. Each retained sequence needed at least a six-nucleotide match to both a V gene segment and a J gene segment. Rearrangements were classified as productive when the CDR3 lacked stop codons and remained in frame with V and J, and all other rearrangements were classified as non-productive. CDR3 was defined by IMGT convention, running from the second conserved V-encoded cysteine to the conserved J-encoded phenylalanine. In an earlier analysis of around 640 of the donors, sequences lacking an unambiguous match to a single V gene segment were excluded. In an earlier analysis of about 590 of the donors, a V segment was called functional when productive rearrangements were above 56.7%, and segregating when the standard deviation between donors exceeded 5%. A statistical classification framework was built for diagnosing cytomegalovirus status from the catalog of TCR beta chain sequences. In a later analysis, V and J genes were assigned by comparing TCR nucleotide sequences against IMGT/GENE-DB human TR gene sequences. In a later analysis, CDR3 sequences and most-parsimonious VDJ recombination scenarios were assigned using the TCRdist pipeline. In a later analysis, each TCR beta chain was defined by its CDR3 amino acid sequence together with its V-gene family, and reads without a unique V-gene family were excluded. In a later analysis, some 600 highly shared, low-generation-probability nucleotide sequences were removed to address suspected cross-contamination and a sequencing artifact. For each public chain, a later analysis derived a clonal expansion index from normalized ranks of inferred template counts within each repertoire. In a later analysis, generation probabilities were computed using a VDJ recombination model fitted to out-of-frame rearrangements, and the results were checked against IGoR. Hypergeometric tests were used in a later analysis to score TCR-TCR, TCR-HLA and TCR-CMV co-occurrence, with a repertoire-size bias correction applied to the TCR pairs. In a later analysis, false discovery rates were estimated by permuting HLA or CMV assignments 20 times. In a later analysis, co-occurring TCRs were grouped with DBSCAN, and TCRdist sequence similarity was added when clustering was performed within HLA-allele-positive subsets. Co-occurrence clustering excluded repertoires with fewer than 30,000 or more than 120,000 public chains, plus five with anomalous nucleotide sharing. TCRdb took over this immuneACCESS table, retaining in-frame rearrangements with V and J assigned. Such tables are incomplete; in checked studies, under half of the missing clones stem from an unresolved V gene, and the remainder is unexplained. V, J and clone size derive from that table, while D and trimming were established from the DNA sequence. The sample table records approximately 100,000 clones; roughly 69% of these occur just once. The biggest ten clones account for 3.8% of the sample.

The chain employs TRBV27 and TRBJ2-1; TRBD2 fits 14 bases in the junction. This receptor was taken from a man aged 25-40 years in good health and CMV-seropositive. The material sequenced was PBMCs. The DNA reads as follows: TGTGCCAGCAGTTTGTCCCCGGGACTAGCGGGGGCTGAGCAGTTCTTC. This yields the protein CASSLSPGLAGAEQFF.